This TCR beta chain derives from a study of blood T cell repertoires in COVID-19. The wider study: Acute and convalescent COVID-19 specimens originated in the United States, Italy and Spain. In each case, the material was cDNA or gDNA derived from T cells, B-cell-depleted T cells, or PBMCs.

At least ten counts were recorded for this clone. With 0 bases clipped from V and 6 bases from J, the junction kept 10 bases outside the gene matches. The CDR3 has 16 residues. The V gene's germline CDR1 is LGHDT and CDR2 YNNKEL (reference sequence). How the authors handled the data: Amplified reference gene primers provided the basis for estimating nucleated cell counts. Sequencing used immunoSEQ multiplex PCR; TCRdb keeps in-frame clones, though not all of them. That table is the source of V, J and clone size, and D and trimming were worked out from the DNA. Of roughly 230,000 clones listed, 89% are singletons.

Sequenced: peripheral blood. The rearrangement uses TRBV3-1 (or the pseudogene TRBV3-2) and TRBJ1-1, with 7 bases matching TRBD1. This clonotype originated in a woman between 40 and 50 years old who had recovered from COVID-19. CDR3 sequence (DNA): TGTGCCAGCAGCCAAGAGGCGAGGGGGCGGTCATCTGAAGCTTTCTTT. Translated, it gives CASSQEARGRSSEAFF.